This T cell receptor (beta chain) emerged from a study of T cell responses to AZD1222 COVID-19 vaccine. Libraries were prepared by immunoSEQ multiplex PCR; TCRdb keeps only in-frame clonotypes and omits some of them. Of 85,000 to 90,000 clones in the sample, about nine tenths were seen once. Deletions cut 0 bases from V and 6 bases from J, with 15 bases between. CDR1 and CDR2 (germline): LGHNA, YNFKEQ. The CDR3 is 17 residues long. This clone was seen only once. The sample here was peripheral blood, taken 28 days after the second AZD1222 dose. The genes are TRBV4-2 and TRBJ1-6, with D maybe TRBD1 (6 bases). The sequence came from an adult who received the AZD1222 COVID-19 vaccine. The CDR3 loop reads CASSQEDSQLTNSPLHF. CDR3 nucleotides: TGTGCCAGCAGCCAAGAGGACAGCCAACTTACTAATTCACCCCTCCACTTT.